This T cell receptor beta chain originates from a study of T cells and Merkel cell carcinoma outcomes. Overall study results and limits: Reportedly, T-cell repertoire with density predicts Merkel cell carcinoma outcomes.

A word on this clone: Its antigen is still unknown.

TCRdb's copy holds only in-frame clones and misses some; the assay was immunoSEQ multiplex PCR. This sample yields 15,000 to 25,000 clones, of which approximately 80% are seen a single time; approximately 2.8% belongs to the top ten. The sample comprised tumor tissue from Merkel cell carcinoma. The sequence was obtained from a human donor with Merkel cell carcinoma.

CDR3 nucleotide sequence: TGTGCCAGCAGCGGTGGACAGGGAGGCTACAATGAGCAGTTCTTC. Its translation: CASSGGQGGYNEQFF. V gene TRBV5-4 combines with J gene TRBJ2-1, with 8 positions matching TRBD1. J gave up 3 bases and V 4 bases, and 6 bases lay outside the gene matches. This CDR3 is built from 15 residues. The germline V gene encodes CDR1 SGHNT and CDR2 YYREEE (reference sequence).